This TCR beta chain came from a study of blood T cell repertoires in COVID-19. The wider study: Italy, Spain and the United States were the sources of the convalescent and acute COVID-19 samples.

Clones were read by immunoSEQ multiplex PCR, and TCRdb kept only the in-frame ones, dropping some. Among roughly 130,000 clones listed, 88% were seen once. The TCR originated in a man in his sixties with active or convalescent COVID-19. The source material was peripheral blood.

Here the CDR3 DNA reads TGTGCCAGTAGGCCTACTTGGGCTAGCGGGGCCATAGCGGATACGCAGTATTTT. Amino acid sequence: CASRPTWASGAIADTQYF. The chain combines TRBV19 with TRBJ2-3; TRBD2 aligns across 9 bases. With 6 bases clipped from V and 6 bases from J, the junction kept 19 bases outside the gene matches. Germline V gives CDR1 LNHDA, CDR2 SQIVND (reference sequence). This CDR3 has 18 residues.